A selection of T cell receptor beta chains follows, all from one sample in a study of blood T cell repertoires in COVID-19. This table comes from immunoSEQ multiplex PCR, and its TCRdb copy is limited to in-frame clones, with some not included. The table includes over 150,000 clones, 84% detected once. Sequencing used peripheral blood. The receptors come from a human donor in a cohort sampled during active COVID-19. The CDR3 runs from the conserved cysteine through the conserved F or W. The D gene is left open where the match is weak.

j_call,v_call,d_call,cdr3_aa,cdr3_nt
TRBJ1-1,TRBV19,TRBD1,CASRLPGQGAYTEAFF,TGTGCCAGTAGACTCCCGGGACAGGGGGCTTACACTGAAGCTTTCTTT
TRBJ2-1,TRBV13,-,CASSLGQGWHNEQFF,TGTGCCAGCAGCTTAGGCCAGGGGTGGCACAATGAGCAGTTCTTC
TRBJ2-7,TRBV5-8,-,CASSARTGSDEQYF,TGTGCCAGCAGCGCGAGGACGGGGTCGGACGAGCAGTACTTC
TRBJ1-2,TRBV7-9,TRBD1,CASSSRRTGWNYGYTF,TGTGCCAGCAGCTCCAGGAGGACAGGGTGGAACTATGGCTACACCTTC
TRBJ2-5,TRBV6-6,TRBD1,CASRARQGLAETQYF,TGTGCCAGCCGGGCCCGACAGGGATTAGCAGAGACCCAGTACTTC
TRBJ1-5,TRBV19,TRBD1,CASSKQGGNQPQHF,TGTGCCAGTAGTAAACAGGGGGGCAATCAGCCCCAGCATTTT
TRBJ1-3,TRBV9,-,CASSAGSGVSGNTIYF,TGTGCCAGCAGCGCTGGGAGTGGTGTCTCTGGAAACACCATATATTTT
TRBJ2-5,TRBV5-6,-,CASSFRETQYF,TGTGCCAGCAGCTTCCGGGAGACCCAGTACTTC
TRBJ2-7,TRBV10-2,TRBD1,CASTPGTEEDEQYF,TGCGCCAGCACCCCCGGGACAGAAGAGGACGAGCAGTACTTC
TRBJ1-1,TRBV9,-,CASSARKGVPNTEAFF,TGTGCCAGCAGCGCTCGCAAGGGGGTTCCCAACACTGAAGCTTTCTTT
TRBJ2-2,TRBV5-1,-,CASSLGGATGELFF,TGCGCCAGCAGCTTAGGGGGGGCAACCGGGGAGCTGTTTTTT
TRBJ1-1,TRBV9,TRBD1,CASSPRGQTGLLNTEAFF,TGTGCCAGCAGCCCTAGAGGCCAGACAGGGCTTTTGAACACTGAAGCTTTCTTT